Below are 4 T cell receptor beta chains sequenced from a single sample in a study of STAT3 mutations in large granular lymphocyte leukemia. Sequenced by immunoSEQ multiplex PCR; TCRdb stores in-frame clones only, minus some. The sample has approximately 3,000 clones, under 70% seen once. Findings and caveats of the study: Every T-LGLL patient had at least one immunodominant TCRbeta clonotype.

Their antigens remain unidentified. Source material: peripheral blood mononuclear cells. These receptors all stem from a woman aged 40 to 50 with T-cell large granular lymphocyte leukemia. Some clones in this sample may be carry-over from other donors' samples.

The rearrangement joins TRBV7-8 to TRBJ2-7; D call uncertain. Trimming left V 8 bases short and J 2 bases short, with 7 bases between. This CDR3 spans 11 amino acids. The germline CDR1 and CDR2 sequences are SGHVS and FQNEAQ. In nucleotides, the CDR3 is TGTGCCAGCTCTACCACCTACGAGCAGTACTTC. Protein: CASSTTYEQYF.

In its sample, this clone was seen once. The chain uses TRBV25-1 and TRBJ1-3, with D maybe TRBD1 (6 bases). From germline, CDR1 is MGHDK and CDR2 SYGVNS. Trimming removed 8 bases from V and 0 bases from J, with 14 bases in between. The CDR3 covers 15 residues. CDR3 in DNA: TGTGCCAGCGGGCCCACAGGGCACTCTGGAAACACCATATATTTT. Translated: CASGPTGHSGNTIYF.

This clone was counted only a few times. The CDR3 coding sequence is TGTGCCAGCAGAACCTACAACGGGAACACTGAAGCTTTCTTT. Protein: CASRTYNGNTEAFF. The gene calls are TRBV7-9 and TRBJ1-1; D unresolved. Germline lookup yields CDR1 SEHNR and CDR2 FQNEAQ (reference sequence). V lost 6 bases and J 1 base, leaving 12 bases between the germline ends. This CDR3 region has 14 residues.

The V gene is TRBV30, the J gene TRBJ2-5; D remains ambiguous. Germline CDR1 is GTSNPN and CDR2 is SVGIG (reference sequence). The V end was cut by 6 bases, the J end by 4 bases, with 15 bases between. This CDR3 has 13 amino acids. The CDR3 DNA sequence: TGTGCCTGCCAAGCAGGTGTCGGAGAGACCCAGTACTTC. Translated: CACQAGVGETQYF.